The rows below give T cell receptor beta chains drawn from one sample of a study of blood T cell dynamics during melanoma immunotherapy. TCRdb's copy holds only in-frame clones and misses some; the assay was immunoSEQ multiplex PCR. Here the sample spans 15,000 or so clones, 87% being singletons. This material consisted of blood, taken from a patient treated with checkpoint blockade. These receptors all stem from a human donor with melanoma. Each CDR3 is given with its conserved first and last residue. D genes are given only for firm matches. The size field is filled for only some rows; it gives once, few, many or a size class.

clone_size d_call j_call v_call cdr3_aa cdr3_nt
NA TRBD1 TRBJ2-3 TRBV2 CASSRDRETDTQYF TGTGCCAGCAGCCGGGACAGGGAAACAGATACGCAGTATTTT
NA NA TRBJ2-7 TRBV5-4 CASSLAGGEQYF TGTGCCAGCAGCTTGGCCGGGGGCGAGCAGTACTTC
NA TRBD2 TRBJ2-3 TRBV7-9 CASSPGLATDTQYF TGTGCCAGCAGCCCAGGACTAGCCACAGATACGCAGTATTTT
NA TRBD1 TRBJ1-1 TRBV7-8 CASSLTGENTEAFF TGTGCCAGCAGCTTGACAGGGGAGAACACTGAAGCTTTCTTT
once TRBD1 TRBJ2-2 TRBV18 CASSQGTGQNTGELFF TGTGCCAGCTCACAGGGGACAGGACAGAACACCGGGGAGCTGTTTTTT
NA NA TRBJ1-4 TRBV7-2 CASSLVRTATNEKLFF TGTGCCAGCAGCTTAGTACGGACCGCAACTAATGAAAAACTGTTTTTT
NA NA TRBJ2-3 TRBV7-8 CASSAQTRGSTDTQYF TGTGCCAGCAGCGCCCAGACACGGGGGAGCACAGATACGCAGTATTTT
NA TRBD2 TRBJ2-1 TRBV7-2 CASSAAGGLYNEQFF TGTGCCAGCAGCGCAGCGGGAGGGCTTTACAATGAGCAGTTCTTC
once NA TRBJ2-1 TRBV7-9 CASSRGDEQFF TGTGCCAGCAGCCGGGGCGATGAGCAGTTCTTC
few NA TRBJ1-3 TRBV7-9 CASSLGGYSGNTIYF TGTGCCAGCAGCTTAGGGGGCTACTCTGGAAACACCATATATTTT
NA TRBD1 TRBJ2-7 TRBV19 CASRGTGRDHEQYF TGTGCCAGTAGGGGGACAGGGCGAGACCACGAGCAGTACTTC
NA NA TRBJ1-1 TRBV15 CATSSRARAAEAFF TGTGCCACCAGCAGCCGGGCCAGGGCCGCTGAAGCTTTCTTT
NA TRBD2 TRBJ2-1 TRBV2 CASTRLAGGRDEQFF TGTGCCAGCACAAGACTAGCGGGAGGCCGAGATGAGCAGTTCTTC
once NA TRBJ2-1 TRBV18 CASSPDSINEQFF TGTGCCAGCTCACCTGACAGCATCAATGAGCAGTTCTTC
NA NA TRBJ2-6 TRBV28 CATKSTPGAGANVLTF TGTGCCACCAAGTCCACGCCGGGGGCTGGGGCCAACGTCCTGACTTTC
NA NA TRBJ2-3 TRBV9 CASSGGKSTDTQYF TGTGCCAGCAGCGGGGGAAAGAGCACAGATACGCAGTATTTT
NA NA TRBJ1-3 TRBV16 CASSPPEGNSGNTIYF TGTGCCAGCAGCCCACCCGAAGGGAACTCTGGAAACACCATATATTTT
NA NA TRBJ2-5 TRBV5-6 CASSLGQWGETQYF TGTGCCAGCAGCTTGGGACAGTGGGGAGAGACCCAGTACTTC
NA NA TRBJ1-6 TRBV6-5 CASRAQSSYNSPLHF TGTGCCAGCAGGGCCCAAAGCTCCTATAATTCACCCCTCCACTTT
NA NA TRBJ1-2 TRBV29-1 CSVPVPPHGYTF TGCAGCGTCCCCGTCCCCCCGCATGGCTACACCTTC
NA NA TRBJ2-7 TRBV21-1 CASSSGLAEFTYEQYF TGTGCCAGCAGCTCCGGACTAGCGGAGTTTACCTACGAGCAGTACTTC
NA NA TRBJ1-5 TRBV11-3 CASTLDRINQPQHF TGTGCCAGCACCTTGGACAGAATCAATCAGCCCCAGCATTTT